The 5 T cell receptor beta chains below all came from one sample that was sequenced in a study of shared clonotypes between healthy human individuals. The protocol was immunoSEQ multiplex PCR, while the TCRdb copy is restricted to in-frame clones and leaves out a portion. The data show some 1,600,000 clones, roughly 98% seen once. The sequenced sample consisted of naive CD4+ T cells sorted from blood. Specified subset: CD45RA+ positively selected. The source of these receptors is a man younger than 40 in good health.

V usage is TRBV29-1 and J usage is TRBJ1-1; no clear D gene. Trimming pared 4 bases from V and 4 bases from J, leaving 7 bases between. Germline CDR1 and CDR2: SQVTM and ANQGSEA. This CDR3 spans 11 amino acids. DNA of the CDR3: TGCAGCGTTGGTAGGAGCACTGAAGCTTTCTTT. Encoded protein: CSVGRSTEAFF.

The V gene is TRBV5-4, the J gene TRBJ2-3, with a weak D call TRBD2 (6 bases). The V end was cut by 4 bases, the J end by 0 bases, with 18 bases between. Germline V gives CDR1 SGHNT, CDR2 YYREEE (reference sequence). The CDR3 totals 17 residues. CDR3 DNA sequence: TGTGCCAGCAGCCGCGGGGCCGCTGGCTTTAGCACAGATACGCAGTATTTT. It codes for CASSRGAAGFSTDTQYF.

The chain couples TRBV7-9 to TRBJ2-2; perhaps TRBD1 as D (5 bases). CDR3 length: 15 amino acids. Between the trimmed V and J ends, which lost 4 bases and 6 bases, there was a span of 15 bases. CDR1 is SEHNR and CDR2 is FQNEAQ in the germline V gene (reference sequence). The CDR3 spells CASSSWQTAPGELFF. Here the CDR3 DNA reads TGTGCCAGCAGCTCCTGGCAGACAGCTCCCGGGGAGCTGTTTTTT.

The chain uses TRBV11-2 and TRBJ2-1; 12 nucleotides line up with TRBD2. This CDR3 has 14 amino acids. J was trimmed by 5 bases and V by 5 bases; bases with no gene match: 1. In germline, CDR1 is SGHAT, CDR2 FQNNGV. CDR3 nucleotide sequence: TGTGCCAGCAGCGGACTAGCGGGGAACAATGAGCAGTTCTTC. Protein product: CASSGLAGNNEQFF.

The chain carries TRBV19 and TRBJ1-4, with 7 positions matching TRBD1. The junction had 9 bases not matched to a gene; V was cut back by 5 bases and J by 0 bases. This CDR3 is 17 amino acids long. The germline V gene encodes CDR1 LNHDA and CDR2 SQIVND (reference sequence). CDR3 sequence (DNA): TGTGCCAGTAGTTCACGGGGACAGATTGCAACTAATGAAAAACTGTTTTTT. This translates into CASSSRGQIATNEKLFF. Full variable domain (remainder filled in from reference TRBV19 and TRBJ1-4): DGGITQSPKYLFRKEGQNVTLSCEQNLNHDAMYWYRQDPGQGLRLIYYSQIVNDFQKGDIAEGYSVSREKKESFPLTVTSAQKNPTAFYLCASSSRGQIATNEKLFFGSGTQLSVL.